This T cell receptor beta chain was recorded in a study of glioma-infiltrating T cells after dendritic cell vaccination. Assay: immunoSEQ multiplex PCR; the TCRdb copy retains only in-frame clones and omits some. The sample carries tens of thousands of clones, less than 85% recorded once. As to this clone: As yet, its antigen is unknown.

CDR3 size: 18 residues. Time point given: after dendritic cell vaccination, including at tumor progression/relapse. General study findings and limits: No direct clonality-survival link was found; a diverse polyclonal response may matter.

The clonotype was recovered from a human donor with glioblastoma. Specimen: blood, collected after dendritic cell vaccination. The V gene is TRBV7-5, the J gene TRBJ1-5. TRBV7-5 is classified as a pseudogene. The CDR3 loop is CVRSLDWPAGGAGQPQHF. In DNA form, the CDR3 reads TGTGTCAGAAGCTTAGATTGGCCCGCGGGAGGGGCGGGTCAGCCCCAGCATTTT.